The rows below give T cell receptor beta chains drawn from one sample of a study of cytomegalovirus exposure and HLA in healthy donors. Generated by immunoSEQ multiplex PCR, the TCRdb table keeps only in-frame clones and is missing some. The table includes 150,000 to 200,000 clones, about three quarters detected once. The sequenced sample consisted of PBMCs. Source of these receptors: a man aged 35 to 55 in good health and CMV-seropositive. CDR3s include the opening cysteine and the closing phenylalanine or tryptophan. Fields, in order: D gene, J gene, V gene, clone size, CDR3 protein, CDR3 DNA. D genes are given only for firm matches. Only part of the rows carry a size: once, few, many, or a class if the clone is expanded.

TRBD1 | TRBJ1-4 | TRBV9 | NA | CASSASRQGAAGTNEKLFF | TGTGCCAGCAGCGCCAGCCGACAGGGGGCAGCGGGGACTAATGAAAAACTGTTTTTT
TRBD2 | TRBJ2-1 | TRBV5-1 | NA | CASFYLAGHSYNEQFF | TGCGCCAGTTTCTACCTAGCGGGGCATTCCTACAATGAGCAGTTCTTC
TRBD1 | TRBJ1-3 | TRBV27 | NA | CARDRMGQAPPGGSGNTIYF | TGTGCCAGGGACCGAATGGGACAGGCTCCTCCGGGGGGTTCTGGAAACACCATATATTTT
TRBD1 | TRBJ1-1 | TRBV19 | once | CASSRGQGNTEAFF | TGTGCCAGTAGTAGAGGACAGGGGAACACTGAAGCTTTCTTT
TRBD1 | TRBJ1-2 | TRBV18 | few | CASSPDRVYGYTF | TGTGCCAGCTCACCGGACAGGGTCTATGGCTACACCTTC
TRBD2 | TRBJ2-7 | TRBV7-9 | NA | CASSYLAGGSYEQYF | TGTGCCAGCAGCTATCTAGCGGGAGGATCCTACGAGCAGTACTTC
NA | TRBJ2-7 | TRBV28 | NA | CASSRTYEQYF | TGTGCCAGCAGTCGTACCTACGAGCAGTACTTC
NA | TRBJ1-5 | TRBV6-5 | NA | CASRRRLGNQPQHF | TGTGCCAGCAGAAGGAGACTGGGCAATCAGCCCCAGCATTTT
TRBD2 | TRBJ2-2 | TRBV6-4 | NA | CASSPTSATGELFF | TGTGCCAGCAGCCCAACTAGCGCGACCGGGGAGCTGTTTTTT
NA | TRBJ1-5 | TRBV7-2 | NA | CASSLAGHYSNQPQHF | TGTGCCAGCAGCTTAGCGGGTCACTATAGCAATCAGCCCCAGCATTTT
NA | TRBJ2-5 | TRBV7-9 | NA | CASSLQQGEETQYF | TGTGCCAGCAGCTTACAGCAGGGTGAAGAGACCCAGTACTTC
NA | TRBJ2-4 | TRBV27 | NA | CASSLLGREFIQYF | TGTGCCAGCAGTTTGTTGGGTCGGGAGTTTATTCAGTACTTC
TRBD2 | TRBJ2-2 | TRBV5-1 | NA | CASSLTSGTSGELFF | TGCGCCAGCAGCTTGACTAGCGGGACTTCCGGGGAGCTGTTTTTT
TRBD2 | TRBJ2-7 | TRBV5-8 | NA | CASSSLSGIYEQYF | TGTGCCAGCAGCTCCCTGAGCGGGATCTACGAGCAGTACTTC
NA | TRBJ1-5 | TRBV27 | NA | CASSLWGGDQPQHF | TGTGCCAGCAGTTTATGGGGGGGCGATCAGCCCCAGCATTTT
TRBD1 | TRBJ1-5 | TRBV6-5 | few | CASSPGGDNQPQHF | TGTGCCAGCAGTCCAGGGGGCGACAATCAGCCCCAGCATTTT
NA | TRBJ2-7 | TRBV5-4 | NA | CASSGAGNSYEQYF | TGTGCCAGCAGCGGCGCCGGGAACTCCTACGAGCAGTACTTC
TRBD2 | TRBJ2-1 | TRBV28 | NA | CASTNPGLAVNEQFF | TGTGCCAGCACCAACCCGGGACTAGCGGTGAATGAGCAGTTCTTC
NA | TRBJ1-5 | TRBV9 | NA | CASSPSGSTDTQHF | TGTGCCAGCAGCCCTAGCGGGAGCACAGATACGCAGCATTTT
TRBD2 | TRBJ2-2 | TRBV5-1 | NA | CASSLTSGTVGELFF | TGCGCCAGCAGCTTGACTAGCGGGACGGTCGGGGAGCTGTTTTTT
TRBD2 | TRBJ2-1 | TRBV27 | few | CASTPLASGTNEQFF | TGTGCCAGCACCCCACTAGCGAGTGGAACGAATGAGCAGTTCTTC
TRBD2 | TRBJ2-7 | TRBV6-5 | NA | CASSRLTSVRSEQYF | TGTGCCAGCAGTCGTCTGACTAGCGTTAGGTCCGAGCAGTACTTC
TRBD2 | TRBJ2-1 | TRBV6-6 | NA | CASSPGGGSYNEQFF | TGTGCCAGCAGTCCAGGCGGCGGGAGCTACAATGAGCAGTTCTTC
TRBD2 | TRBJ2-5 | TRBV5-1 | NA | CASSFRTSAQETQYF | TGCGCCAGCAGCTTCCGGACTAGCGCACAAGAGACCCAGTACTTC
TRBD2 | TRBJ2-3 | TRBV2 | NA | CASRSTSGREGTQYF | TGTGCCAGCAGGTCGACTAGCGGGAGGGAAGGTACGCAGTATTTT
NA | TRBJ1-5 | TRBV28 | NA | CASSSQMNQPQHF | TGTGCCAGCAGTTCGCAGATGAATCAGCCCCAGCATTTT
TRBD1 | TRBJ1-5 | TRBV28 | NA | CASRPRDRSNQPQHF | TGTGCCAGCAGGCCCCGGGACAGGAGCAATCAGCCCCAGCATTTT
TRBD2 | TRBJ2-5 | TRBV6-1 | NA | CASGASGSLGTQYF | TGTGCCAGCGGAGCTAGCGGGAGCCTTGGGACCCAGTACTTC
NA | TRBJ1-2 | TRBV15 | NA | CATSRDQGRHGYTF | TGTGCCACCAGCAGAGATCAGGGTCGCCATGGCTACACCTTC
NA | TRBJ2-5 | TRBV5-1 | few | CASSVQVGETQYF | TGCGCCAGCAGCGTACAGGTAGGGGAGACCCAGTACTTC
NA | TRBJ1-5 | TRBV21-1 | once | CASSKGQGANQPQHF | TGTGCCAGCAGCAAAGGGCAGGGGGCGAATCAGCCCCAGCATTTT
NA | TRBJ2-7 | TRBV5-1 | NA | CASRSSQVPYEQYF | TGCGCCAGCAGGAGCAGTCAGGTCCCCTACGAGCAGTACTTC
TRBD1 | TRBJ1-1 | TRBV5-1 | NA | CASSPTGDTEAFF | TGCGCCAGCAGCCCTACAGGGGACACTGAAGCTTTCTTT
TRBD1 | TRBJ2-1 | TRBV5-1 | once | CASSTDRGTYNEQFF | TGCGCCAGCAGCACTGACAGGGGCACCTACAATGAGCAGTTCTTC
TRBD1 | TRBJ2-5 | TRBV19 | NA | CASTRQGAPGETQYF | TGTGCCAGTACCAGACAGGGGGCGCCGGGGGAGACCCAGTACTTC
TRBD2 | TRBJ2-3 | TRBV7-9 | few | CASSLSGRARNTQYF | TGTGCCAGCAGCTTATCAGGGAGGGCCAGGAATACGCAGTATTTT
TRBD1 | TRBJ1-2 | TRBV6-1 | NA | CASRRTGLNYGYTF | TGTGCCAGCAGGAGGACAGGGCTTAACTATGGCTACACCTTC
NA | TRBJ2-5 | TRBV5-6 | NA | CASNRQGEGTQYF | TGTGCCAGCAATCGCCAGGGCGAAGGGACCCAGTACTTC
TRBD1 | TRBJ2-2 | TRBV28 | once | CASRLNRGTGELFF | TGTGCCAGCAGACTCAACAGGGGCACCGGGGAGCTGTTTTTT
TRBD2 | TRBJ2-7 | TRBV5-1 | NA | CASSRARGSSGSEQYF | TGCGCCAGCAGCCGGGCGCGGGGGAGTTCTGGATCCGAGCAGTACTTC
NA | TRBJ1-6 | TRBV11-2 | NA | CASSSRGGRSPLHF | TGTGCCAGCAGCTCCCGTGGGGGCCGATCACCCCTCCACTTT
TRBD2 | TRBJ2-3 | TRBV29-1 | NA | CSVSAGGLTDTQYF | TGCAGCGTTTCGGCGGGAGGGCTCACAGATACGCAGTATTTT